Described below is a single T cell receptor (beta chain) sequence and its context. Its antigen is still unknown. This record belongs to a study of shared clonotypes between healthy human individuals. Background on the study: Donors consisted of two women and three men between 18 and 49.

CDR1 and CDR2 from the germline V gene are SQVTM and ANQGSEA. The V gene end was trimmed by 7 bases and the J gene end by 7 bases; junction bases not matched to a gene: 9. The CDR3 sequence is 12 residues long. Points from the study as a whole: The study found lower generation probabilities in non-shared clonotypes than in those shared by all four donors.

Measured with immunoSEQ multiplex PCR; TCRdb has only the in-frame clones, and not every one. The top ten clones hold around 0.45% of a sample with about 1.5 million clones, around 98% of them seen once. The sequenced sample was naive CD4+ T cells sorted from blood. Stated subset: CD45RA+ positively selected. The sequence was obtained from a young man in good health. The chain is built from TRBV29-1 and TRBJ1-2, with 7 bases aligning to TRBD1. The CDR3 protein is CSAGSGGPGYTF. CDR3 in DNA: TGCAGCGCCGGCTCAGGGGGTCCTGGCTACACCTTC.